The 28 T cell receptor beta chains reported below all come from one sample, sequenced in a study of response to subunit inactivated influenza vaccine. TCRdb fed the RT-PCR reads into MiXCR, producing one record per CDR3 protein. The data contain 500,000 to 550,000 distinct CDR3 sequences, approximately 7.2% of them singletons. Sequenced material: PBMCs from blood, taken around 25 months after vaccination. The receptors were sampled from a man between 50 and 69 years old who received an inactivated influenza vaccine.

The chain couples TRBV4-1 to TRBJ2-3; 10 nucleotides match TRBD2. This CDR3 has 16 residues. With 4 bases clipped from V and 8 bases from J, the junction kept 12 bases outside the gene matches. From germline, CDR1 is MGHRA and CDR2 YSYEKL. CDR3 sequence: CASSRVLAGAPTTQYF. The CDR3 DNA reads as TGCGCCAGCAGCCGTGTTCTAGCGGGGGCCCCCACTACGCAGTATTTT.

Ten or more counts support this clonotype. The V call is TRBV10-3, the J call TRBJ2-1, with a weak D call TRBD2 (7 bases). Trimming shortened V by 5 bases and J by 7 bases, and 24 bases separated the two germline ends. The CDR3 consists of 17 residues. Germline lookup yields CDR1 ENHRY and CDR2 SYGVKD. The DNA for the CDR3 is TGTGCCATCAGTACCGCGGGGGCCCCATTTCGACGGAATGAGCAGTTCTTC. Amino acids: CAISTAGAPFRRNEQFF.

This chain links TRBV7-6 with TRBJ2-7; 8 nucleotides agree with TRBD1. This CDR3 has 14 amino acids. Germline CDR1 and CDR2: SGHVS and FNYEAQ. Germline trimming cut 5 bases from V and 0 bases from J; bases unmatched to any gene: 3. The CDR3 loop is CASSQGAYSYEQYF. CDR3 in DNA: TGTGCCAGCAGCCAGGGGGCGTACTCCTACGAGCAGTACTTC. Variable domain in full (rest from reference TRBV7-6 and TRBJ2-7): GAGVSQSPRYKVTKRGQDVALRCDPISGHVSLYWYRQALGQGPEFLTYFNYEAQQDKSGLPNDRFSAERPEGSISTLTIQRTEQRDSAMYRCASSQGAYSYEQYFGPGTRLTVT.

The V call is TRBV10-3, the J call TRBJ1-1; TRBD1 matches 9 bases. Germline CDR1 ENHRY, CDR2 SYGVKD. V gave up 2 bases and J gave up 0 bases; unmatched junction bases: 10. This CDR3 is 18 amino acids long. The CDR3 spells CAISEPMGQGGMNTEAFF. The CDR3 bases are TGTGCCATCAGTGAGCCGATGGGACAGGGTGGGATGAACACTGAAGCTTTCTTT.

The chain's CDR3 is CASSPETGHKNIQYF. CDR3 bases: TGTGCCAGCAGCCCCGAGACAGGGCACAAAAACATTCAGTACTTC. The V call is TRBV12-3 or TRBV12-4, the J call TRBJ2-4; 7 bases line up with TRBD1. The CDR3 extends over 15 amino acids. V shed 6 bases, J shed 3 bases, and the junction held 8 bases outside the gene matches.

A few counts support this clonotype. The chain combines TRBV12-3 or TRBV12-4 with TRBJ2-3; 7 bases align to TRBD1. The V segment lost 3 bases and the J segment 1 base; nucleotides outside the gene matches: 4. The CDR3 contains 15 residues. The CDR3 DNA reads TGTGCCAGCAGTTTTCGACAGGGAGGCACAGATACGCAGTATTTT. This encodes CASSFRQGGTDTQYF.

This clonotype turned up a few times. The gene calls are TRBV18 and TRBJ2-5, with TRBD2 as a possible D gene (5 bases). V lost 2 bases and J lost 1, with 11 bases in between. Germline lookup yields CDR1 KGHSH and CDR2 LQKENI. This CDR3 comprises 15 residues. In nucleotides, the CDR3 is TGTGCCAGCTCACCAGGACCGGGATTCCAAGAGACCCAGTACTTC. Translated, it gives CASSPGPGFQETQYF.

In its sample, this clonotype was seen many times. V is TRBV10-3 and J is TRBJ2-3; no clear D gene. V was cut by 0 bases and J by 1 base, with 5 bases left in between. The germline gives CDR1 ENHRY, CDR2 SYGVKD. The CDR3 runs 14 residues. The CDR3 protein is CAISESIGTDTQYF. The CDR3 coding sequence is TGTGCCATCAGTGAGTCCATAGGCACAGATACGCAGTATTTT.

This chain links TRBV6-5 with TRBJ2-1; 8 nucleotides align to TRBD1. Trimming cost V 0 bases and J 9 bases; bases outside gene matches: 4. The length of the CDR3 is 14 residues. Germline V lookup: CDR1 MNHEY, CDR2 SVGAGI. CDR3 sequence reads: CASSYSTGVGEQFF. The CDR3 nucleotides read TGTGCCAGCAGTTACTCGACAGGGGTTGGTGAGCAGTTCTTC.

This clonotype was seen a few times. This sequence joins TRBV3-1 and TRBJ1-2; 9 bases are shared with TRBD1. The CDR3 is made up of 13 amino acids. Germline-derived CDR1 and CDR2 are LGHDT and YNNKEL (reference sequence). V lost 5 bases, J lost 8 bases, and 6 bases stayed unmatched. CDR3 nucleotide sequence: TGTGCCAGCAGCATGGACAGGGGAAAAGGCTACACCTTC. Protein product: CASSMDRGKGYTF.

V and J are TRBV3-1 and TRBJ1-1; a possible D gene is TRBD1 (6 bases). The CDR3 is 16 amino acids. The V end was cut by 0 bases, the J end by 1 base, with 12 bases between. Germline V CDR1 and CDR2: LGHDT, YNNKEL (reference sequence). The CDR3 loop reads CASSQDVGARNTEAFF. Written as DNA, the CDR3 is TGTGCCAGCAGCCAAGATGTGGGGGCGAGGAACACTGAAGCTTTCTTT.

This clonotype was counted at least ten times. This chain uses TRBV29-1 with TRBJ2-7; TRBD1 agrees at 8 bases. The length of the CDR3 is 14 residues. Per germline, CDR1 SQVTM and CDR2 ANQGSEA. The J segment lost 3 bases and the V segment lost 5 bases, leaving 9 bases of the junction unmatched. The CDR3 nucleotides are TGCAGCGTTCGCCCAGGGGGCGTTTACTACGAGCAGTACTTC. Translated, it gives CSVRPGGVYYEQYF.

At least ten counts were recorded for this clonotype. The V gene is TRBV11-2, the J gene TRBJ2-1; 9 bases are shared with TRBD1. The CDR3 consists of 19 residues. Unmatched junction bases numbered 11, after V lost 2 bases and J lost 0 bases. Looked up from germline, CDR1 is SGHAT and CDR2 is FQNNGV. CDR3 in amino acids: CASSLPGTGRPPSYNEQFF. The DNA for the CDR3 is TGTGCCAGCAGCTTACCCGGGACAGGGAGGCCTCCCTCCTACAATGAGCAGTTCTTC. The full variable domain, completed using reference TRBV11-2 and TRBJ2-1, is EAGVAQSPRYKIIEKRQSVAFWCNPISGHATLYWYQQILGQGPKLLIQFQNNGVVDDSQLPKDRFSAERLKGVDSTLKIQPAKLEDSAVYLCASSLPGTGRPPSYNEQFFGPGTRLTVL.

This clonotype appeared a few times. The chain carries TRBV2 and TRBJ2-5, with 8 nucleotides matching TRBD1. This CDR3 comprises 16 residues. Per germline, CDR1 SNHLY and CDR2 FYNNEI. V was pared by 3 bases and J by 1 base, with 7 bases of the junction left unmatched. The CDR3 sequence: CASSEGGQGTQETQYF. In DNA form, the CDR3 reads TGTGCCAGCAGTGAGGGCGGACAGGGCACCCAAGAGACCCAGTACTTC. Looking up the rest from reference TRBV2 and TRBJ2-5 gives the full variable domain: EPEVTQTPSHQVTQMGQEVILRCVPISNHLYFYWYRQILGQKVEFLVSFYNNEISEKSEIFDDQFSVERPDGSNFTLKIRSTKLEDSAMYFCASSEGGQGTQETQYFGPGTRLLVL.

The genes are TRBV4-1 and TRBJ1-2; D is possibly TRBD1 (5 bases). This CDR3 region has 16 residues. The germline V gene encodes CDR1 MGHRA and CDR2 YSYEKL. Trimming shortened V by 1 base and J by 3 bases, and 15 bases separated the two germline ends. The CDR3: CASSQGWQTTDYGYTF. The CDR3 DNA reads TGCGCCAGCAGCCAAGGGTGGCAGACGACAGACTATGGCTACACCTTC.

This clonotype was picked up many times. The chain employs TRBV6-1 and TRBJ1-1; 10 positions match TRBD1. V was pared by 8 bases and J by 1 base, with 7 bases of the junction left unmatched. Looked up from germline, CDR1 is MNHNS and CDR2 is SASEGT. The CDR3 totals 15 residues. The CDR3 is CASHPRTGGNTEAFF. The CDR3 DNA follows: TGTGCCAGCCACCCTAGGACAGGGGGGAACACTGAAGCTTTCTTT.

This clonotype was seen many times. The chain links TRBV20-1 to TRBJ1-2; the match to TRBD1 covers 9 bases. This CDR3 comprises 13 residues. In germline, CDR1 is DFQATT, CDR2 SNEGSKA (reference sequence). V lost 5 bases, J lost 8 bases, and 9 bases stayed unmatched. CDR3 sequence: CSAARQGGLGYTF. The CDR3 coding sequence is TGCAGTGCTGCCAGACAGGGGGGTTTAGGCTACACCTTC.

The table lists this clonotype with many counts. The chain has TRBV7-6 and TRBJ2-3; no clear D gene. V lost 5 bases, J lost 5 bases, and 8 bases lay in between. Germline CDR1 and CDR2: SGHVS and FNYEAQ. The CDR3 length is 12 residues. The CDR3 nucleotides are TGTGCCAGCAGCCGTTCTGGAGATACGCAGTATTTT. Protein sequence: CASSRSGDTQYF.

Note on this clonotype: A much bigger clone sits one base away, suggesting this may be a read error. The chain links TRBV25-1 to TRBJ2-7, with D possibly being TRBD1 (6 bases). CDR1 and CDR2 (germline): MGHDK, SYGVNS. The CDR3 is 13 residues long. Trimming stripped 8 bases from V and 0 bases from J, with 11 bases between. The CDR3 here is CASVGGGSYEQYF. The CDR3 nucleotides read TGTGCCAGCGTAGGGGGTGGCTCCTACGAGCAGTACTTC.

A few counts support this clonotype. V usage is TRBV7-2 and J usage is TRBJ2-3; D is unresolved. The CDR3 runs 16 residues. Germline-derived CDR1 and CDR2 are SGHTA and FQGNSA. Trimming left V 5 bases short and J 0 bases short, with 15 bases between. DNA of the CDR3: TGTGCCAGCAGCCCTGGACCCACCTTAAGCACAGATACGCAGTATTTT. Encoded protein: CASSPGPTLSTDTQYF.

V and J are TRBV7-6 and TRBJ2-5; D possibly corresponds to TRBD2 (5 bases). The ends were cut back, 5 bases at V and 1 base at J, with 14 bases in the middle. This CDR3 is 15 amino acids long. Looked up from germline, CDR1 is SGHVS and CDR2 is FNYEAQ. In DNA, the CDR3 is TGTGCCAGCAGCCCCAATAGCGTCGTCCAAGAGACCCAGTACTTC. Translating it yields CASSPNSVVQETQYF.

This clonotype showed up just a few times. The V call is TRBV11-2, the J call TRBJ1-6; no reliable D call. Germline CDR1 SGHAT, CDR2 FQNNGV. The CDR3 is 15 residues long. V was cut by 0 bases and J by 10 bases, with 13 bases left in between. The CDR3: CASSLEKGIHSPLHF. CDR3 DNA: TGTGCCAGCAGCTTAGAGAAAGGGATCCACTCACCCCTCCACTTT.

This clonotype was detected many times. The chain joins TRBV7-2 to TRBJ2-3; D perhaps matches TRBD1 (7 bases). V was pared by 8 bases and J by 2 bases, with 17 bases between. CDR3 length: 15 residues. Germline CDR1 is SGHTA and CDR2 is FQGNSA. CDR3 residues: CASRLQGGYTDTQYF. CDR3 in DNA: TGTGCCAGCCGCCTGCAGGGGGGCTACACAGATACGCAGTATTTT.

A few counts support this clonotype. The rearrangement joins TRBV11-3 to TRBJ2-7; perhaps TRBD1 as D (6 bases). This CDR3 spans 14 amino acids. CDR1 and CDR2 from the germline V gene are SGHNT and YENEEA. V was trimmed by 8 bases and J by 4 bases, leaving 18 bases between them. The CDR3 region has the DNA TGTGCCAGCCTCCCCTTTCCCAGGGGTTACGAGCAGTACTTC. Its translation: CASLPFPRGYEQYF.

This clonotype was counted between two and nine times. This rearrangement joins TRBV12-3 or TRBV12-4 to TRBJ2-7; D might be TRBD1 (5 bases). There are 15 residues in the CDR3. V lost 3 bases and J 2 bases, leaving 14 bases between the germline ends. As DNA, the CDR3 is TGTGCCAGCAGTTTCGGACCAGGGTCAGCCTACGAGCAGTACTTC. This codes for CASSFGPGSAYEQYF.

This clonotype was counted at least ten times. The chain joins TRBV25-1 to TRBJ2-7; 8 bases line up with TRBD2. The CDR3 is made up of 16 amino acids. Trimming cost V 2 bases and J 4 bases; bases outside gene matches: 10. Germline V gene sequence: CDR1 MGHDK, CDR2 SYGVNS. The CDR3 sequence is CASSERSLAGDYEQYF. The DNA for the CDR3 is TGTGCCAGCAGTGAACGATCCCTAGCGGGTGATTACGAGCAGTACTTC.

This rearrangement joins TRBV20-1 to TRBJ2-7, with D possibly being TRBD1 (6 bases). This CDR3 is 14 amino acids long. CDR1 DFQATT and CDR2 SNEGSKA come from the germline V gene (reference sequence). V shed 6 bases and J shed 5 bases, with 20 bases lying between them. Here the CDR3 reads CSASRGRMIHEQYF. Here the CDR3 DNA reads TGCAGTGCCTCCAGGGGAAGAATGATCCACGAGCAGTACTTC.

Regarding this clonotype: This may be a read error, as it is one base from a much larger clone. The V call is TRBV24-1, the J call TRBJ2-3, with 9 bases fitting TRBD2. This CDR3 comprises 17 residues. Germline V gene data show CDR1 as KGHDR and CDR2 as SFDVKD. This CDR3 is CVTSDFLAGENTDTQYF. The CDR3 DNA sequence: TGTGTCACCAGTGATTTCTTAGCGGGAGAAAACACAGATACGCAGTATTTT.